This T cell receptor beta chain was profiled in a study of pediatric ulcerative colitis. Study-level background: Most patients had pancolitis, and two had left-sided colitis.

V was pared by 4 bases and J by 3 bases, with 2 bases of the junction left unmatched. CDR1 and CDR2 (germline): MDHEN, SYDVKM. This CDR3 has 14 amino acids. Rectal tissue came from one to two pinch biopsies taken at colonoscopy. Note on this clone: The target antigen is unknown.

TCRdb's copy holds only in-frame clones and misses some; the assay was immunoSEQ multiplex PCR. In the table there are tens of thousands of clones, roughly 70% of which are singletons. Study conclusions and caveats: All ulcerative colitis patients, but no controls, carried two rectal clonotypes.

The sequence derives from a boy younger than 18 with severe ulcerative colitis. Sequenced input: gut tissue. V is TRBV28 and J is TRBJ2-3; 9 bases are a match to TRBD1. CDR3 loop: CASSWDRATDTQYF. Written as DNA, the CDR3 is TGTGCCAGCAGTTGGGACAGGGCGACAGATACGCAGTATTTT.